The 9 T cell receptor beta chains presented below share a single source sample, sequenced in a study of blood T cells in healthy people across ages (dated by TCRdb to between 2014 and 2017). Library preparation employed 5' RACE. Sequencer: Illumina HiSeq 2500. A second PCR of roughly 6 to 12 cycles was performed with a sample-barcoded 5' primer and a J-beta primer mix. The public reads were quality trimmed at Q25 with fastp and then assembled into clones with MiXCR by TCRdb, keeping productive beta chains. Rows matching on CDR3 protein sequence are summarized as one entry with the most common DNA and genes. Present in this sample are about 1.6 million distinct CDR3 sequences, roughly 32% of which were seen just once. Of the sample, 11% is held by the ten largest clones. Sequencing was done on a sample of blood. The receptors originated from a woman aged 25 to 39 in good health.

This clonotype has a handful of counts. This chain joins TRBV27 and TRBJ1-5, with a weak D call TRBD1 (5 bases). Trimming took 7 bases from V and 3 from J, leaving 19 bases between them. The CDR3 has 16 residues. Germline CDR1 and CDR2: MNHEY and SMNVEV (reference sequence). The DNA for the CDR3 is TGTGCCAGCACCCCTGAGGGAGGGGATCTCAATCAGCCCCAGCATTTT. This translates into CASTPEGGDLNQPQHF.

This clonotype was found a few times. This CDR3 reads CASNLAGVKTQYF. Here the CDR3 DNA reads TGTGCCAGCAATCTAGCGGGAGTGAAGACCCAGTACTTC. The gene calls are TRBV14 and TRBJ2-5; 10 bases are a match to TRBD2. V lost 7 bases, J lost 6 bases, and 5 bases stayed unmatched. The germline gives CDR1 SGHDN, CDR2 FVKESK. CDR3 size: 13 residues. Using reference TRBV14 and TRBJ2-5 for the parts outside the CDR3, the full variable domain is EAGVTQFPSHSVIEKGQTVTLRCDPISGHDNLYWYRRVMGKEIKFLLHFVKESKQDESGMPNNRFLAERTGGTYSTLKVQPAELEDSGVYFCASNLAGVKTQYFGPGTRLLVL.

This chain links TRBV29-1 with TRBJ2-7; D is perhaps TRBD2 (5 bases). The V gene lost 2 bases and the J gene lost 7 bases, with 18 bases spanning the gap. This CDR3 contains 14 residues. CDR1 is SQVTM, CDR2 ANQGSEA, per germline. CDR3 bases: TGCAGCGTTGAAAGGACCAGCGGCTACAATGAGCAGTACTTC. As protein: CSVERTSGYNEQYF.

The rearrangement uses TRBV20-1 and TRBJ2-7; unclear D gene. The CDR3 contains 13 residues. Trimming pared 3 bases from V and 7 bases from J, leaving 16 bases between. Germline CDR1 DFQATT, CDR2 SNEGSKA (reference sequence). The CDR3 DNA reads TGCAGTGCTAGCTTTATCCAGCCCGTGGAGCAGTACTTC. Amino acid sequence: CSASFIQPVEQYF.

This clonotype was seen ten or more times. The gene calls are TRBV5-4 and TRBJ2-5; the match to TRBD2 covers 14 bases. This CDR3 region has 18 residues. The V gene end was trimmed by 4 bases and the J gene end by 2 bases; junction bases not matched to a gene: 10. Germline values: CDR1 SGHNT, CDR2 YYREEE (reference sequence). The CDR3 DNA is TGTGCCAGCAGCCCGACCCAGACTAGCGGGGGGGATCAAGAGACCCAGTACTTC. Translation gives CASSPTQTSGGDQETQYF.

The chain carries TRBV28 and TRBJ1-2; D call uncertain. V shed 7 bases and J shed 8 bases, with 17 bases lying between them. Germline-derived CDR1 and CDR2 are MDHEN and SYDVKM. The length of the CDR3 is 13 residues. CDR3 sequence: CASTAIQGPGYTF. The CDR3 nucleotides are TGTGCCAGCACCGCGATCCAAGGGCCCGGCTACACCTTC.

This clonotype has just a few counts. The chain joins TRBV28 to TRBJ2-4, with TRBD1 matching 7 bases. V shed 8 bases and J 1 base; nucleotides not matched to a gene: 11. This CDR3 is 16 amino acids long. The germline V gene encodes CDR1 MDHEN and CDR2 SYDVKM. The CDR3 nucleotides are TGTGCCAGCTGCAGACTCCAGGGGGTGGCCAAAAACATTCAGTACTTC. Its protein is CASCRLQGVAKNIQYF.

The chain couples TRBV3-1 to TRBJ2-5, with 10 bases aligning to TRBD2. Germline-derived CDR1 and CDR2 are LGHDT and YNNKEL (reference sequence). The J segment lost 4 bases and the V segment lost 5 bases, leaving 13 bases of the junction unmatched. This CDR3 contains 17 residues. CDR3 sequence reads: CASSERTSGPQGETQYF. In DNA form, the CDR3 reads TGTGCCAGCAGCGAAAGGACTAGCGGCCCTCAGGGAGAGACCCAGTACTTC.

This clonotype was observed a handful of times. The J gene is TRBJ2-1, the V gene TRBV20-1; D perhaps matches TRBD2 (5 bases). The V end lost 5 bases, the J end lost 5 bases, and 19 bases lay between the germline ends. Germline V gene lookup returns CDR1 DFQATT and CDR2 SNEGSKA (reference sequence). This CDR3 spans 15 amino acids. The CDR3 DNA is TGCAGTGCTCCCGGGGTGGAACCCGGAGACAATGAGCAGTTCTTC. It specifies CSAPGVEPGDNEQFF.